This TCR beta chain is drawn from a study of blood T cell repertoires in COVID-19. Enrolled through a virtual design, the participants were between roughly 18 and 90 years of age and came from under 30 US areas. CDR3 length equals 12 residues. The germline V gene has CDR1 MDHEN and CDR2 SYDVKM. Using immunoSEQ multiplex PCR, the repertoire was profiled, and TCRdb retains in-frame clones only, with some absent. The sample yields around 140,000 clones, 75% to 90% seen once. As regards this clone: An end of the junction differs from the germline gene, which may be a read error.

This chain uses TRBV28 with TRBJ2-7; 9 bases are a match to TRBD1. The TCR comes from a man between 60 and 75 years old who had recovered from COVID-19. Sequencing input: PBMCs or T cells enriched from blood (not recorded which). This CDR3 is CASSRRQGESFF. CDR3 DNA sequence: TGTGCCAGCAGCCGACGACAGGGGGAATCCTTCTTC. The entire variable domain, with the rest obtained from reference TRBV28 and TRBJ2-7, is as follows: DVKVTQSSRYLVKRTGEKVFLECVQDMDHENMFWYRQDPGLGLRLIYFSYDVKMKEKGDIPEGYSVSREKKERFSLILESASTNQTSMYLCASSRRQGESFFGPGTRLTVT.